Below are 12 T cell receptor beta chains sequenced from a single sample in a study of shared clonotypes between healthy human individuals. Naive CD8 populations comprised CD45RO-negative cells positively selected for CCR7, excluding terminally differentiated effector memory CD45RA+ cells. The data were produced by immunoSEQ multiplex PCR, yet TCRdb's version contains in-frame clones alone and is incomplete. The sample holds millions of clones; about 95% are singletons and the top ten take around 1.1%. The sample was naive CD8+ T cells sorted from blood. The receptor source for this set is a man younger than 35 in good health.

In DNA form, the CDR3 reads TGTGCCAGCAGCCTGGGACTAGCGGCCAACACCGGGGAGCTGTTTTTT. It is translated as CASSLGLAANTGELFF. The gene calls are TRBV7-9 and TRBJ2-2, with 11 bases fitting TRBD2. Trimming at V came to 5 bases and at J to 2 bases, leaving 4 bases not matched to a gene. The length of the CDR3 is 16 residues. CDR1 is SEHNR, CDR2 FQNEAQ, per germline (reference sequence).

The rearrangement uses TRBV5-1 and TRBJ1-1; 9 nucleotides align to TRBD1. V trimming: 4 bases; J trimming: 5 bases; junction bases outside the gene matches: 6. Germline V CDR1 and CDR2: SGHRS, YFSETQ. CDR3 size: 14 residues. The CDR3 DNA sequence: TGCGCCAGCAGCCCCGGGACAGGGAGGACTGAAGCTTTCTTT. Translated: CASSPGTGRTEAFF.

This clone appeared once. This chain links TRBV7-5 with TRBJ1-5. TRBV7-5 is a pseudogene locus. This CDR3 region has 13 residues. Written as DNA, the CDR3 is TGTGCCAGAAGCCCGGACAGCAATCAGCCCCAGCATTTT. It encodes CARSPDSNQPQHF.

This chain links TRBV30 with TRBJ1-1; D unclear. Germline V gives CDR1 GTSNPN, CDR2 SVGIG (reference sequence). The V gene lost 8 bases and the J gene lost 1 base, with 5 bases spanning the gap. The CDR3 extends over 10 amino acids. Written as DNA, the CDR3 is TGTGCCGGAGAGAACACTGAAGCTTTCTTT. The encoded protein is CAGENTEAFF.

Comment on this clone: Other DNA sequences in this sample translate to the same CDR3. The chain recombines TRBV30 with TRBJ2-2; unclear D gene. The ends were cut back, 4 bases at V and 3 bases at J, with 6 bases in the middle. The CDR3 contains 12 residues. Per germline, CDR1 GTSNPN and CDR2 SVGIG (reference sequence). CDR3 in DNA: TGTGCCTGGACGGAAGACACCGGGGAGCTGTTTTTT. Amino acid sequence: CAWTEDTGELFF.

The V gene is TRBV4-1, the J gene TRBJ1-2; D gene unclear. The CDR3 runs 13 residues. Germline CDR1 and CDR2: MGHRA and YSYEKL. The V end lost 2 bases, the J end lost 3 bases, and 7 bases lay between the germline ends. Written as DNA, the CDR3 is TGCGCCAGCAGCCAAAACAGTTACTATGGCTACACCTTC. Translated: CASSQNSYYGYTF.

The V gene is TRBV9, the J gene TRBJ1-1, with D hard to call. The CDR3 has 13 amino acids. Germline-derived CDR1 and CDR2 are SGDLS and YYNGEE. Between the trimmed V and J ends, which lost 2 bases and 1 base, there was a span of 6 bases. CDR3 in DNA: TGTGCCAGCAGCGTTAGCAGGAACACTGAAGCTTTCTTT. Protein sequence: CASSVSRNTEAFF.

The chain carries TRBV10-2 and TRBJ2-1; the D is unclear. Trimming cost V 0 bases and J 4 bases, with 16 bases left between them. Germline values: CDR1 WSHSY, CDR2 SAAADI. There are 17 residues in the CDR3. The DNA for the CDR3 is TGCGCCAGCAGTGAGTCGGAGAATAGCCAGTGGTACAATGAGCAGTTCTTC. Translating it yields CASSESENSQWYNEQFF.

This clone occurred once. V gene TRBV7-6 combines with J gene TRBJ1-2; D unclear. This CDR3 contains 13 residues. Germline V gene data show CDR1 as SGHVS and CDR2 as FNYEAQ. Trimming took off 1 base at V and 0 bases at J, with 3 bases between the two ends. CDR3 protein: CASSLEANYGYTF. In DNA, the CDR3 is TGTGCCAGCAGCTTAGAAGCTAACTATGGCTACACCTTC. Variable domain in full (rest from reference TRBV7-6 and TRBJ1-2): GAGVSQSPRYKVTKRGQDVALRCDPISGHVSLYWYRQALGQGPEFLTYFNYEAQQDKSGLPNDRFSAERPEGSISTLTIQRTEQRDSAMYRCASSLEANYGYTFGSGTRLTVV.

The chain carries TRBV30 and TRBJ2-7, with D possibly matching TRBD2 (6 bases). V gave up 2 bases and J gave up 2 bases, with 16 bases separating them. The CDR3 contains 15 residues. From germline, CDR1 is GTSNPN and CDR2 SVGIG (reference sequence). As DNA, the CDR3 is TGTGCCTGGAGTATCTATAGCGGTTCCGCCTACGAGCAGTACTTC. Translated: CAWSIYSGSAYEQYF.

The chain is built from TRBV27 and TRBJ1-1; D is ambiguous. CDR3 length: 16 residues. Germline V gene lookup returns CDR1 MNHEY and CDR2 SMNVEV (reference sequence). V lost 5 bases, J lost 2 bases, and 18 bases lay in between. Here the CDR3 reads CASSLQHTVANTEAFF. CDR3 DNA sequence: TGTGCCAGCAGTCTCCAACACACGGTGGCTAACACTGAAGCTTTCTTT.

The V and J genes are TRBV5-6 and TRBJ1-1, with D possibly being TRBD1 (5 bases). Germline assignment: CDR1 SGHDT and CDR2 YYEEEE. V was pared by 3 bases and J by 7 bases, with 10 bases between. The CDR3 length is 12 residues. CDR3: CASSWDASEAFF. The DNA for the CDR3 is TGTGCCAGCAGCTGGGACGCGAGTGAAGCTTTCTTT.